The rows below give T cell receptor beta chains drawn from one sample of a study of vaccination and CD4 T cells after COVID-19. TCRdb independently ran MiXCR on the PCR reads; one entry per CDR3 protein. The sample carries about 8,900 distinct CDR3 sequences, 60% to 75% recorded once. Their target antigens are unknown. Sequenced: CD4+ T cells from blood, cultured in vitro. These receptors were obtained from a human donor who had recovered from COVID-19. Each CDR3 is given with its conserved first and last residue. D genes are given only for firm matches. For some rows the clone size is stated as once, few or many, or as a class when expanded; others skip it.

CDR3nt: TGTGCCAGCAGCTTTGGACACAAGGAGACCCAGTACTTC; CDR3aa: CASSFGHKETQYF; abundance: -; v_gene: TRBV7-9; j_gene: TRBJ2-5; d_gene: -
CDR3nt: TGCAGTGCTAGGGACCGGGCAACTCAGCCCCAGCATTTT; CDR3aa: CSARDRATQPQHF; abundance: -; v_gene: TRBV20-1; j_gene: TRBJ1-5; d_gene: -
CDR3nt: TGCAGTGCTAGACCCCGGGATCCGTACCAAGAGACCCAGTACTTC; CDR3aa: CSARPRDPYQETQYF; abundance: few; v_gene: TRBV20-1; j_gene: TRBJ2-5; d_gene: -
CDR3nt: TGTGCCAGCTCACTGGTGGGACATTCAGGAAACACCATATATTTT; CDR3aa: CASSLVGHSGNTIYF; abundance: -; v_gene: TRBV18; j_gene: TRBJ1-3; d_gene: -
CDR3nt: TGTGCCAGCAGCGTAATAGGACAGTACAATGAGCAGTTCTTC; CDR3aa: CASSVIGQYNEQFF; abundance: -; v_gene: TRBV9; j_gene: TRBJ2-1; d_gene: -
CDR3nt: TGTGCCAGCAGTCGTACCGGGCGCCAAGAGACCCAGTACTTC; CDR3aa: CASSRTGRQETQYF; abundance: few; v_gene: TRBV27; j_gene: TRBJ2-5; d_gene: -
CDR3nt: TGTGCCAGCTCCCCTCAGCTCATGAACACTGAAGCTTTCTTT; CDR3aa: CASSPQLMNTEAFF; abundance: -; v_gene: TRBV2; j_gene: TRBJ1-1; d_gene: -
CDR3nt: TGTGCCACCTCGGAGCAAGCCGGACAGCCCCAGCATTTT; CDR3aa: CATSEQAGQPQHF; abundance: -; v_gene: TRBV19; j_gene: TRBJ1-5; d_gene: -
CDR3nt: TGCGCCAGCAGCCAAGATTGGGGAGGAGGCTACACCTTC; CDR3aa: CASSQDWGGGYTF; abundance: -; v_gene: TRBV4-3; j_gene: TRBJ1-2; d_gene: -
CDR3nt: TGCAGTGCTCACGGGGGGATGGACACTGAAGCTTTCTTT; CDR3aa: CSAHGGMDTEAFF; abundance: -; v_gene: TRBV20-1; j_gene: TRBJ1-1; d_gene: -
CDR3nt: TGTGCCATCCGAAGCATACTGGCGGGAGCAGCCACAGATACGCAGTATTTT; CDR3aa: CAIRSILAGAATDTQYF; abundance: -; v_gene: TRBV10-3; j_gene: TRBJ2-3; d_gene: TRBD2
CDR3nt: TGTGCCAGCCGCCACAGAATGACAGGGTCCCAAGAGACCCAGTACTTC; CDR3aa: CASRHRMTGSQETQYF; abundance: -; v_gene: TRBV27; j_gene: TRBJ2-5; d_gene: TRBD1
CDR3nt: TGCAGTGTCTCCACAGGGGGCAATCAGCCCCAGCATTTT; CDR3aa: CSVSTGGNQPQHF; abundance: -; v_gene: TRBV20-1; j_gene: TRBJ1-5; d_gene: TRBD1
CDR3nt: TGTGCCAGCAGTTTGGTCCCAGGGAGGGGACAAGAGACCCAGTACTTC; CDR3aa: CASSLVPGRGQETQYF; abundance: -; v_gene: TRBV27; j_gene: TRBJ2-5; d_gene: TRBD2
CDR3nt: TGCAGTGCTCGGGACAGGAGCACAGATACGCAGTATTTT; CDR3aa: CSARDRSTDTQYF; abundance: -; v_gene: TRBV20-1; j_gene: TRBJ2-3; d_gene: TRBD1
CDR3nt: TGTGCCAGTCCTAACAGGGGTCCACAAGAGACCCAGTACTTC; CDR3aa: CASPNRGPQETQYF; abundance: -; v_gene: TRBV6-2/TRBV6-3; j_gene: TRBJ2-5; d_gene: TRBD1
CDR3nt: TGTGCCAGCAGTGAAGGTGGGGGAGGTAACTATGGCTACACCTTC; CDR3aa: CASSEGGGGNYGYTF; abundance: -; v_gene: TRBV6-1; j_gene: TRBJ1-2; d_gene: -
CDR3nt: TGTGCCAGCAGCCGAGGGGGTGATTCGGCTGAAGCTTTCTTT; CDR3aa: CASSRGGDSAEAFF; abundance: -; v_gene: TRBV7-2; j_gene: TRBJ1-1; d_gene: -
CDR3nt: TGTGCCAGCAGCCCGGGGACTAGCGCTAAAGAGACCCAGTACTTC; CDR3aa: CASSPGTSAKETQYF; abundance: once; v_gene: TRBV7-3; j_gene: TRBJ2-5; d_gene: TRBD2
CDR3nt: TGTGCCAGCAGTGATTGGAACAGGGGGACAGATACGCAGTATTTT; CDR3aa: CASSDWNRGTDTQYF; abundance: -; v_gene: TRBV6-1; j_gene: TRBJ2-3; d_gene: TRBD1
CDR3nt: TGTGCCAGCAGCTTGCTAGAGACCCAGTACTTC; CDR3aa: CASSLLETQYF; abundance: few; v_gene: TRBV5-8; j_gene: TRBJ2-5; d_gene: -
CDR3nt: TGCAGTGCTTTCACCTCTGGGGCCAACGTCCTGACTTTC; CDR3aa: CSAFTSGANVLTF; abundance: -; v_gene: TRBV20-1; j_gene: TRBJ2-6; d_gene: -
CDR3nt: TGTGCCAGCAGCTTAGATACGGGAGGAGCGCAGTATTTT; CDR3aa: CASSLDTGGAQYF; abundance: once; v_gene: TRBV7-8; j_gene: TRBJ2-3; d_gene: TRBD2
CDR3nt: TGCAGTGCTTCGACTCCGGGACTAGCGGGAATGGATACGCAGTATTTT; CDR3aa: CSASTPGLAGMDTQYF; abundance: -; v_gene: TRBV20-1; j_gene: TRBJ2-3; d_gene: TRBD2
CDR3nt: TGTGCCAGCAGTTACTCGAATATTTTCGACGGTGGCTACACCTTC; CDR3aa: CASSYSNIFDGGYTF; abundance: few; v_gene: TRBV6-5; j_gene: TRBJ1-2; d_gene: -
CDR3nt: TGTGCCAGCAGTCCCACCCCACAAGGGGGCGGCTATGGCTACACCTTC; CDR3aa: CASSPTPQGGGYGYTF; abundance: -; v_gene: TRBV11-3; j_gene: TRBJ1-2; d_gene: TRBD1
CDR3nt: TGTGCCAGCAGTTTATGGGCGGTAAGGGACAGGTCGAGTTCACCCCTCCACTTT; CDR3aa: CASSLWAVRDRSSSPLHF; abundance: few; v_gene: TRBV27; j_gene: TRBJ1-6; d_gene: TRBD1
CDR3nt: TGTGCCAGCAGTTTTTCCAGCCAAGAGACCCAGTACTTC; CDR3aa: CASSFSSQETQYF; abundance: -; v_gene: TRBV12-3/TRBV12-4; j_gene: TRBJ2-5; d_gene: -
CDR3nt: TGCAGTGCCAGACAGAGCCCTGGGGCCAACGTCCTGACTTTC; CDR3aa: CSARQSPGANVLTF; abundance: -; v_gene: TRBV20-1; j_gene: TRBJ2-6; d_gene: -
CDR3nt: TGCAGTGCTAGAGTTGGGACAGGGCCACCACCGCAGTTCTTC; CDR3aa: CSARVGTGPPPQFF; abundance: few; v_gene: TRBV20-1; j_gene: TRBJ2-1; d_gene: TRBD1
CDR3nt: TGTGCCACCAGCAGATCAGGGGATAATTCACCCCTCCACTTT; CDR3aa: CATSRSGDNSPLHF; abundance: few; v_gene: TRBV15; j_gene: TRBJ1-6; d_gene: -
CDR3nt: TGTGCCAGCAGTGTTCTGCGGGGACAGACCCAGTACTTC; CDR3aa: CASSVLRGQTQYF; abundance: few; v_gene: TRBV2; j_gene: TRBJ2-5; d_gene: -
CDR3nt: TGTGCCAGCAGTTACTCGAGACTGGGGGCCGGTGAAGCTTTCTTT; CDR3aa: CASSYSRLGAGEAFF; abundance: -; v_gene: TRBV6-5; j_gene: TRBJ1-1; d_gene: -
CDR3nt: TGTGCCAGCAGTTTATCGGGTAGCTTCTACGAGCAGTACTTC; CDR3aa: CASSLSGSFYEQYF; abundance: -; v_gene: TRBV27; j_gene: TRBJ2-7; d_gene: -
CDR3nt: TGTGCCAGCAGCTTGGAAGCGGGGGTTCTCCAAGAGACCCAGTACTTC; CDR3aa: CASSLEAGVLQETQYF; abundance: -; v_gene: TRBV5-4; j_gene: TRBJ2-5; d_gene: TRBD2
CDR3nt: TGTGCCAGCAGTTCTACAGGGACTAGCAATCAGCCCCAGCATTTT; CDR3aa: CASSSTGTSNQPQHF; abundance: -; v_gene: TRBV6-2/TRBV6-3; j_gene: TRBJ1-5; d_gene: -
CDR3nt: TGTGCCATCAGTGAGCGGCAGGGAGGAGAGACCCAGTACTTC; CDR3aa: CAISERQGGETQYF; abundance: -; v_gene: TRBV10-3; j_gene: TRBJ2-5; d_gene: -
CDR3nt: TGTGCCAGCAGCCCCCGGACAGCCTATGGCTACACCTTC; CDR3aa: CASSPRTAYGYTF; abundance: few; v_gene: TRBV6-2/TRBV6-3; j_gene: TRBJ1-2; d_gene: -
CDR3nt: TGTGCCAGCAGTGAAGCGCGGCAGACTGAAGCTTTCTTT; CDR3aa: CASSEARQTEAFF; abundance: -; v_gene: TRBV6-1; j_gene: TRBJ1-1; d_gene: -
CDR3nt: TGCAGTGCTAGAGACCGACCTCTAGCGGGAGCCTACAATGAGCAGTTCTTC; CDR3aa: CSARDRPLAGAYNEQFF; abundance: -; v_gene: TRBV20-1; j_gene: TRBJ2-1; d_gene: TRBD2
CDR3nt: TGTGCCAGCAGTTACTCCAGGGGGCGCACCGGGGAGCTGTTTTTT; CDR3aa: CASSYSRGRTGELFF; abundance: -; v_gene: TRBV6-2/TRBV6-3; j_gene: TRBJ2-2; d_gene: TRBD1
CDR3nt: TGTGCCAGTAGTATAGATCTGCAGGGTTGGGGTGAAGCTTTCTTT; CDR3aa: CASSIDLQGWGEAFF; abundance: -; v_gene: TRBV19; j_gene: TRBJ1-1; d_gene: -
CDR3nt: TGTGCCAGCAGCTTAGGTCCCCGCACCCTCTACGAGCAGTACTTC; CDR3aa: CASSLGPRTLYEQYF; abundance: few; v_gene: TRBV7-2; j_gene: TRBJ2-7; d_gene: -
CDR3nt: TGTGCCAGCAGCTTTCACAGCGCGGCGAACACCGGGGAGCTGTTTTTT; CDR3aa: CASSFHSAANTGELFF; abundance: -; v_gene: TRBV7-3; j_gene: TRBJ2-2; d_gene: -
CDR3nt: TGTGCCAGCAGCCCACCCGGGACAATTAACGAGCAGTACTTC; CDR3aa: CASSPPGTINEQYF; abundance: -; v_gene: TRBV7-2; j_gene: TRBJ2-7; d_gene: -
CDR3nt: TGTGCCAGCAGTGAGGACGGTGAAGCGGGCTACACCTTC; CDR3aa: CASSEDGEAGYTF; abundance: few; v_gene: TRBV12-3/TRBV12-4; j_gene: TRBJ1-2; d_gene: -
CDR3nt: TGTGCCACCAGCAGAGGAGGTCTAGCGGGGGGCAGGGAGACCCAGTACTTC; CDR3aa: CATSRGGLAGGRETQYF; abundance: -; v_gene: TRBV15; j_gene: TRBJ2-5; d_gene: TRBD2
CDR3nt: TGTGCCAGCAGCCCCCGCGAGGGTAACTATGGCTACACCTTC; CDR3aa: CASSPREGNYGYTF; abundance: -; v_gene: TRBV5-4; j_gene: TRBJ1-2; d_gene: -
CDR3nt: TGTGCCAGCAGCTTCGGTACAACCCTAGAGACCCAGTACTTC; CDR3aa: CASSFGTTLETQYF; abundance: few; v_gene: TRBV5-4; j_gene: TRBJ2-5; d_gene: -
CDR3nt: TGCAGTGCTAGACAGGGAGCCGGGGAGCTGTTTTTT; CDR3aa: CSARQGAGELFF; abundance: -; v_gene: TRBV20-1; j_gene: TRBJ2-2; d_gene: -
CDR3nt: TGTGCCAGCAGCTTAGGACCATTGAACACTGAAGCTTTCTTT; CDR3aa: CASSLGPLNTEAFF; abundance: few; v_gene: TRBV7-2; j_gene: TRBJ1-1; d_gene: -
CDR3nt: TGTGCCAGCTACCATGCCGGGCCCGGGGGTGCGCAGTACTTC; CDR3aa: CASYHAGPGGAQYF; abundance: few; v_gene: TRBV6-1; j_gene: TRBJ2-7; d_gene: -
CDR3nt: TGTGCCAGCAGTTACTCGAGGTTTGTGGACAGGGGCTTCTACGAGCAGTACTTC; CDR3aa: CASSYSRFVDRGFYEQYF; abundance: -; v_gene: TRBV6-2/TRBV6-3; j_gene: TRBJ2-7; d_gene: TRBD1